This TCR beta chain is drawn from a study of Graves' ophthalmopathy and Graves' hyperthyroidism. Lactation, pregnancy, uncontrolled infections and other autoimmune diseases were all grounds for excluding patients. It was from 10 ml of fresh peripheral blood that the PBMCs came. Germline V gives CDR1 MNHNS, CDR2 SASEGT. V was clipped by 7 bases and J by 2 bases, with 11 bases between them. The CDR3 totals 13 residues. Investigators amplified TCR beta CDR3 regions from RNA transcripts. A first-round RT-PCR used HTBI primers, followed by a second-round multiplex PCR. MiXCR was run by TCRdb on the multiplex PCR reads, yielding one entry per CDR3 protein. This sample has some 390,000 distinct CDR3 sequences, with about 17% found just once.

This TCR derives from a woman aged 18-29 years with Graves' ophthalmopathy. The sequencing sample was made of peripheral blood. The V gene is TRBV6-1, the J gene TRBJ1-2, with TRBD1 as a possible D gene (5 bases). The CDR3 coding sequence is TGTGCCAGCACCGAAAGGGGAAACTATGGCTACACCTTC. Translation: CASTERGNYGYTF.